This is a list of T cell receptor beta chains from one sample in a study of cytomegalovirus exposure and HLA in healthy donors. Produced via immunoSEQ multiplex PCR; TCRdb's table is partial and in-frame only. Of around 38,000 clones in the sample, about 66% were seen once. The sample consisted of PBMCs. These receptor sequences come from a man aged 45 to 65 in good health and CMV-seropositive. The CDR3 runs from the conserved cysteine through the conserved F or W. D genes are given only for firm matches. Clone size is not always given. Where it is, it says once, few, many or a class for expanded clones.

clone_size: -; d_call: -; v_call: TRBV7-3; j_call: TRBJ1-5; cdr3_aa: CASSLNGGDQPQHF; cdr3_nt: TGTGCCAGCAGCTTAAACGGGGGGGACCAGCCCCAGCATTTT
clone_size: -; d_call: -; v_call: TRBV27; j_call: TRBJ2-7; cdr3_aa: CASRRESSYEQYF; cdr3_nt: TGTGCCAGCAGGAGGGAGAGCTCCTACGAGCAGTACTTC
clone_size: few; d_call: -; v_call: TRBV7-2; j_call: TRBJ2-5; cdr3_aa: CASSLARQVQETQYF; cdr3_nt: TGTGCCAGCAGCTTGGCCCGACAGGTACAAGAGACCCAGTACTTC
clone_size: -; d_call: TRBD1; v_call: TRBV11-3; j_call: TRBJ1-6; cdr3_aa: CASSNRDRVNSPLHF; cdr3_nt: TGTGCCAGCAGCAACCGGGACAGGGTTAATTCACCCCTCCACTTT
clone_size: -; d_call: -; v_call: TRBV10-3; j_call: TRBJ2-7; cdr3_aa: CAIKSNSYYEQYF; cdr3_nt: TGTGCCATCAAGTCCAACAGCTACTACGAGCAGTACTTC
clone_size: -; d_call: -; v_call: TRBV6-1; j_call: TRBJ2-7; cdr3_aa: CASSGEIFSYEQYF; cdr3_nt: TGTGCCAGCAGCGGAGAAATCTTCTCCTACGAGCAGTACTTC
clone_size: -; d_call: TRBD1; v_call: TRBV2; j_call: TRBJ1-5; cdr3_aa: CASRRQGGNQPQHF; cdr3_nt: TGTGCCAGCAGGCGACAGGGAGGCAATCAGCCCCAGCATTTT
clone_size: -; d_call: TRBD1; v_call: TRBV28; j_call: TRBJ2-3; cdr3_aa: CASSSRGTGEPDTQYF; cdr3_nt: TGTGCCAGCAGTTCTCGAGGGACAGGGGAGCCAGATACGCAGTATTTT
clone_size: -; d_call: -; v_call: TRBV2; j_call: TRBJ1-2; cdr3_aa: CASNQKRGGNYGYTF; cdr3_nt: TGTGCCAGCAACCAAAAACGGGGAGGAAACTATGGCTACACCTTC
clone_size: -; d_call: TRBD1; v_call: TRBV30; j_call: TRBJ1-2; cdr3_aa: CACTQGAGYGYTF; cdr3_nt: TGTGCCTGCACGCAGGGGGCGGGATATGGCTACACCTTC
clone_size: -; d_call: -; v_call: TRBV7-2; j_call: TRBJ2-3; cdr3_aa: CASSSGQTSTDTQYF; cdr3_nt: TGTGCCAGCAGCTCCGGACAGACTAGCACAGATACGCAGTATTTT
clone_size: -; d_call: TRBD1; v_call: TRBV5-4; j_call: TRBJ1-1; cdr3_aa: CASSSTPGTVNTEAFF; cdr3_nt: TGTGCCAGCAGCTCGACCCCCGGGACAGTGAACACTGAAGCTTTCTTT
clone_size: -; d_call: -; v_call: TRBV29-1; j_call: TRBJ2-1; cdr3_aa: CSVDRGYNEQFF; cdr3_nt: TGCAGCGTTGACCGAGGATACAATGAGCAGTTCTTC
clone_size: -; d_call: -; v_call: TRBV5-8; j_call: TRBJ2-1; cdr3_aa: CASSSGGAPSYNEQFF; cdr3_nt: TGTGCCAGCAGCTCTGGGGGGGCCCCTTCCTACAATGAGCAGTTCTTC
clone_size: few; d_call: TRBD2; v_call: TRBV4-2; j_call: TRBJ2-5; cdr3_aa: CASSPGGTMGETQYF; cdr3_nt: TGTGCCAGCAGCCCAGGTGGGACTATGGGAGAGACCCAGTACTTC
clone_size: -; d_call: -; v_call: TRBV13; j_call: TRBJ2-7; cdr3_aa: CASSLRGSDEQYF; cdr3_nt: TGTGCCAGCAGCTTAAGGGGATCGGACGAGCAGTACTTC
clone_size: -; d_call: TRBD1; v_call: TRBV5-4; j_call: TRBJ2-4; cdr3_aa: CASSLGQGLTKNIQYF; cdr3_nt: TGTGCCAGCAGCTTGGGACAGGGCTTGACCAAAAACATTCAGTACTTC
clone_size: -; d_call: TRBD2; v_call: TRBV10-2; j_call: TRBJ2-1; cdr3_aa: CASRTSGPYNEQFF; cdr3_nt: TGCGCCAGCCGAACTAGCGGACCTTACAATGAGCAGTTCTTC
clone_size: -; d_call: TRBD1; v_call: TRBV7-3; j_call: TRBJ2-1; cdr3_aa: CASSLTGTVYNEQFF; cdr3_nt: TGTGCCAGCAGCTTAACCGGGACAGTCTACAATGAGCAGTTCTTC
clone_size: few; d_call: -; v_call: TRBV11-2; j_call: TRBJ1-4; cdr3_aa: CASSYRAGAGEKLFF; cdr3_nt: TGTGCCAGCAGCTACCGAGCGGGGGCGGGTGAAAAACTGTTTTTT
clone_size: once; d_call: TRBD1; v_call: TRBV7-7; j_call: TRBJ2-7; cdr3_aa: CASSPGTGKHEQYF; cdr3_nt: TGTGCCAGCAGCCCCGGGACAGGGAAGCACGAGCAGTACTTC
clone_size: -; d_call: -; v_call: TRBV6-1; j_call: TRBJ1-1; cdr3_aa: CASSLRRELNTEAFF; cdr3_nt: TGTGCCAGCAGTCTCCGAAGGGAGTTAAACACTGAAGCTTTCTTT
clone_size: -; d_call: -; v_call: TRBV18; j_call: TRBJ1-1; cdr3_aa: CASSPQRQNTEAFF; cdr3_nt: TGTGCCAGCTCACCACAGAGGCAGAACACTGAAGCTTTCTTT
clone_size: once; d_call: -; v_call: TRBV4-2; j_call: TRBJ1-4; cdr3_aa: CASSQPPGTQNEKLFF; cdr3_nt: TGTGCCAGCAGCCAACCCCCTGGGACACAGAACGAAAAACTGTTTTTT
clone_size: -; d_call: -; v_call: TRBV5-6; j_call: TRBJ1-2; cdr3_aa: CASSWETEIYTF; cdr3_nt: TGTGCCAGCAGCTGGGAGACGGAAATCTACACCTTC
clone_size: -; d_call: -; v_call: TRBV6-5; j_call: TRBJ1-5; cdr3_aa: CASSYSEDQINQPQHF; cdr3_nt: TGTGCCAGCAGTTACTCAGAGGATCAGATCAATCAGCCCCAGCATTTT
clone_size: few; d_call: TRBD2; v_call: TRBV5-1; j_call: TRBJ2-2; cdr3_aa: CASSLVGSGVANTGELFF; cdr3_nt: TGCGCCAGCAGCTTGGTTGGTAGCGGGGTCGCGAACACCGGGGAGCTGTTTTTT
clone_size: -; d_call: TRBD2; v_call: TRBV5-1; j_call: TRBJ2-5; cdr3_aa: CASSLGGLAAKETQYF; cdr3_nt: TGCGCCAGCAGCTTGGGGGGCCTAGCGGCCAAAGAGACCCAGTACTTC
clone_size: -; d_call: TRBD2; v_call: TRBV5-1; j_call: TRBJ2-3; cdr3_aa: CASSLGGGASDTQYF; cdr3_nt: TGCGCCAGCAGCTTGGGCGGGGGGGCCTCAGATACGCAGTATTTT
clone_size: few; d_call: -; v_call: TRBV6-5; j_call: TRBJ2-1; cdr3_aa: CASSYRQGLYEQFF; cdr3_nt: TGTGCCAGCAGTTACAGGCAGGGCCTTTATGAGCAGTTCTTC
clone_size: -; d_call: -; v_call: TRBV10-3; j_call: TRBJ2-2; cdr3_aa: CATGRERMNTGELFF; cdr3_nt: TGTGCCACGGGACGGGAGCGGATGAACACCGGGGAGCTGTTTTTT
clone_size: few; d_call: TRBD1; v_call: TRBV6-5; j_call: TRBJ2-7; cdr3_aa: CASSRTPDRGYEQYF; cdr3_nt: TGTGCCAGCAGTCGAACACCGGACAGGGGCTACGAGCAGTACTTC
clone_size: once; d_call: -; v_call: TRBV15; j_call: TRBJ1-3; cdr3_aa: CATSAEGDTIYF; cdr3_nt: TGTGCCACCAGCGCCGAGGGGGACACCATATATTTT
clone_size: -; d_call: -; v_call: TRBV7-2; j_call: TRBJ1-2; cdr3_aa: CASSLGEYGYTF; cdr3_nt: TGTGCCAGCAGCTTAGGCGAATATGGCTACACCTTC
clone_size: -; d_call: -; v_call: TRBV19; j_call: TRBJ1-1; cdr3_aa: CASNGQGRGTEAFF; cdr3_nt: TGTGCCAGCAATGGACAAGGGAGGGGGACTGAAGCTTTCTTT
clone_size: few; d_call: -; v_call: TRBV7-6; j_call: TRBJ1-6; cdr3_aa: CASSYEQGLAPLHF; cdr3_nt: TGTGCCAGCAGCTACGAACAGGGATTAGCACCCCTCCACTTT
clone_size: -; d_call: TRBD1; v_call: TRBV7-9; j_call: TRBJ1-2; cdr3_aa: CASSRGQGADGYTF; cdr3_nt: TGTGCCAGCAGCCGGGGACAGGGGGCAGATGGCTACACCTTC
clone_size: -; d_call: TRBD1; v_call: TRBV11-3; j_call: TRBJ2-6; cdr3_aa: CATGQGDSGANVLTF; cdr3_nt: TGTGCCACGGGACAGGGGGACTCTGGGGCCAACGTCCTGACTTTC
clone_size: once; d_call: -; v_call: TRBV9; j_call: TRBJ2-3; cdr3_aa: CASSPRDNTDTQYF; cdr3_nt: TGTGCCAGCAGCCCCCGGGACAACACAGATACGCAGTATTTT
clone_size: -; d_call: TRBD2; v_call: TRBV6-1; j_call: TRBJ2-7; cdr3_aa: CASIRGTSGTDEQYF; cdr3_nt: TGTGCCAGCATCCGAGGGACTAGCGGTACGGACGAGCAGTACTTC
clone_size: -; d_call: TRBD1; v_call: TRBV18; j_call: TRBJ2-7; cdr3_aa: CASSPEEAGGEQYF; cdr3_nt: TGTGCCAGCTCACCAGAGGAAGCAGGGGGCGAGCAGTACTTC
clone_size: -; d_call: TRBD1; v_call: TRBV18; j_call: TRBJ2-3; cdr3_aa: CASSPVAGGMTDTQYF; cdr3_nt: TGTGCCAGCTCACCAGTGGCAGGGGGAATGACAGATACGCAGTATTTT
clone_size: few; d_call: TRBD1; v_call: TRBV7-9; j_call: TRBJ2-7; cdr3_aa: CASSHGQATYEQYF; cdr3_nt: TGTGCCAGCAGCCATGGACAGGCCACCTACGAGCAGTACTTC
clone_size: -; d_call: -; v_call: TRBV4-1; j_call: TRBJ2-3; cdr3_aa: CASSQVPGERTDTQYF; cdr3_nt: TGCGCCAGCAGCCAAGTTCCCGGGGAACGCACAGATACGCAGTATTTT
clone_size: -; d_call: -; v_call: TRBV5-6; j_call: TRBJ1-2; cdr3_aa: CASSLEGGGYGYTF; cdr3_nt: TGTGCCAGCAGCTTGGAAGGCGGGGGCTATGGCTACACCTTC
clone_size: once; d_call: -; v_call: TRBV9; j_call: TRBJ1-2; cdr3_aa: CASSVDPEGYGYTF; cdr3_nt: TGTGCCAGCAGCGTTGACCCCGAGGGCTATGGCTACACCTTC
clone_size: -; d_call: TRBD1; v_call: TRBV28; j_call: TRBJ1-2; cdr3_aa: CASSSGGQGADYGYTF; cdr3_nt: TGTGCCAGCAGTTCCGGCGGGCAGGGGGCAGACTATGGCTACACCTTC
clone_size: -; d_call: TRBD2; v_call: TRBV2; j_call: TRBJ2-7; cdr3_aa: CASSQTSGGYEQYF; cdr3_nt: TGTGCCAGCAGCCAGACTAGCGGGGGGTACGAGCAGTACTTC
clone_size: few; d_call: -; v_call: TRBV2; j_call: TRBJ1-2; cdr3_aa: CASSESGDFYGYTF; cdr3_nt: TGTGCCAGCAGTGAGTCAGGGGATTTTTATGGCTACACCTTC
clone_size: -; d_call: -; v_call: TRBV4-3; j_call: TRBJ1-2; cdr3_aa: CASSQDKNGYTF; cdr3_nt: TGCGCCAGCAGCCAAGATAAAAATGGCTACACCTTC
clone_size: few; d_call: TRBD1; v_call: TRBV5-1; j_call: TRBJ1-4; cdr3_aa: CASGSGTGTLFF; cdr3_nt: TGCGCCAGCGGATCCGGGACAGGGACCCTGTTTTTT
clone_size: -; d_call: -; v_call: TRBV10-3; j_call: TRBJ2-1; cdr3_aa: CAISAPSGTNNEQFF; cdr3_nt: TGTGCCATCAGTGCCCCGAGCGGAACCAACAATGAGCAGTTCTTC